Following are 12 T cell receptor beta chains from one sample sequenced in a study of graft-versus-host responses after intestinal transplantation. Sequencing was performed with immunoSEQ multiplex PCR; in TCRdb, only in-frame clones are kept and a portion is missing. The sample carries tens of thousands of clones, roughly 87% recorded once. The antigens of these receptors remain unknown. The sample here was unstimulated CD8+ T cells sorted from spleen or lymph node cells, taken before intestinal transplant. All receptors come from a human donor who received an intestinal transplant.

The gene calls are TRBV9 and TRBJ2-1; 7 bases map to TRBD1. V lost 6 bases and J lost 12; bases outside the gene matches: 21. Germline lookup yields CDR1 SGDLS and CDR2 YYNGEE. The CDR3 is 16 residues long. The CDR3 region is CASNPSPSTTRQGQFF. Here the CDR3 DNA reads TGTGCCAGCAACCCCTCCCCCTCCACGACCAGACAGGGGCAGTTCTTC.

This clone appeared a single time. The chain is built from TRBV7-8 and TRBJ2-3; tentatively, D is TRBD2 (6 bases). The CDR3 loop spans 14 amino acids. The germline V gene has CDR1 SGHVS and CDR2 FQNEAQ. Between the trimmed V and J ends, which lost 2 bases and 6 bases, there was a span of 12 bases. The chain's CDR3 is CASSLPGVGDTQYF. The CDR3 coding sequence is TGTGCCAGCAGCTTACCGGGGGTTGGTGATACGCAGTATTTT.

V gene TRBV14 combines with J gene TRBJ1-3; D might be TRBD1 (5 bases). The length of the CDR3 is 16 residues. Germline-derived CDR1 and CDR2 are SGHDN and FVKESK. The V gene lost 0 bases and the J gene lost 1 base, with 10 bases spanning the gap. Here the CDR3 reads CASSQDPGVSGNTIYF. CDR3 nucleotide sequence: TGTGCCAGCAGCCAAGATCCGGGGGTATCTGGAAACACCATATATTTT.

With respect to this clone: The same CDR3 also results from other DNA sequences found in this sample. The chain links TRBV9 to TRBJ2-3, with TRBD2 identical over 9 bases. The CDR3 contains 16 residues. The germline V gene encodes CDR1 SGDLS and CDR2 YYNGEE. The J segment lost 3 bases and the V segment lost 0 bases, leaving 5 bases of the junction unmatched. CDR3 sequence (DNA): TGTGCCAGCAGCGTAGGAGCGGGGGGCAGTACAGATACGCAGTATTTT. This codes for CASSVGAGGSTDTQYF.

As DNA, the CDR3 is TGTGCCAGTAGTATGGGCCCGAAAGGGGACACTGAAGCTTTCTTT. Translated, it gives CASSMGPKGDTEAFF. The gene calls are TRBV19 and TRBJ1-1; D might be TRBD1 (5 bases). This CDR3 contains 15 residues. Germline-derived CDR1 and CDR2 are LNHDA and SQIVND (reference sequence). Deletions cut 3 bases from V and 3 bases from J, with 14 bases between.

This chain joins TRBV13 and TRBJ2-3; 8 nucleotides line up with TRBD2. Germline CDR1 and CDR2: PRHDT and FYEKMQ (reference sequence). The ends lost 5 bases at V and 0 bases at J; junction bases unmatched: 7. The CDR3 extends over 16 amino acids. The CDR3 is CASSLRGGHSTDTQYF. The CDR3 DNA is TGTGCCAGCAGCCTCCGGGGGGGACATAGCACAGATACGCAGTATTTT. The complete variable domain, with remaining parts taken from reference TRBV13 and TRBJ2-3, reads AAGVIQSPRHLIKEKRETATLKCYPIPRHDTVYWYQQGPGQDPQFLISFYEKMQSDKGSIPDRFSAQQFSDYHSELNMSSLELGDSALYFCASSLRGGHSTDTQYFGPGTRLTVL.

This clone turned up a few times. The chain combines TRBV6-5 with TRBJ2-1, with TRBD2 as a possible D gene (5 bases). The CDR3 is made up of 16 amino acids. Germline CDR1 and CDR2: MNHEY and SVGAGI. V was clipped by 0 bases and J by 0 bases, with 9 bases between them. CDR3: CASSYSAGSSYNEQFF. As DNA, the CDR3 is TGTGCCAGCAGTTACTCGGCGGGTAGCTCCTACAATGAGCAGTTCTTC.

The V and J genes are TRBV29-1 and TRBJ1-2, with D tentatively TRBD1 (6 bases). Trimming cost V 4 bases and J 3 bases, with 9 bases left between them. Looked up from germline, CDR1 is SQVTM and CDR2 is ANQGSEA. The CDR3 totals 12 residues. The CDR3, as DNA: TGCAGCGTTGTGTCAGGGGACTATGGCTACACCTTC. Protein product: CSVVSGDYGYTF.

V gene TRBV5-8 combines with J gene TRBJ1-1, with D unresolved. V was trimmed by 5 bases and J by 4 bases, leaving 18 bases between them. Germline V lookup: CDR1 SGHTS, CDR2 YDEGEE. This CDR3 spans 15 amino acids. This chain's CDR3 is CASSTAAFQITEAFF. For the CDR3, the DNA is TGTGCCAGCAGTACCGCGGCATTCCAGATCACTGAAGCTTTCTTT.

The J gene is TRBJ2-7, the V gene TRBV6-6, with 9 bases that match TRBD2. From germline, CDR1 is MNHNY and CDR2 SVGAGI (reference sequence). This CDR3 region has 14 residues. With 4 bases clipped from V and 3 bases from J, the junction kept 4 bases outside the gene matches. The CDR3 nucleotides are TGTGCCAGCAGTTTGTCTAGCGGGGACTACGAGCAGTACTTC. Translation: CASSLSSGDYEQYF.

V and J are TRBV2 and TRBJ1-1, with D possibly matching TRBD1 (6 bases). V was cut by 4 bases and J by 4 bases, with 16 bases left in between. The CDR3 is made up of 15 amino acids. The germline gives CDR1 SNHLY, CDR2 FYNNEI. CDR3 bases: TGTGCCAGCAGTGCGGGGGAGGGGGGGGGCACTGAAGCTTTCTTT. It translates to CASSAGEGGGTEAFF.

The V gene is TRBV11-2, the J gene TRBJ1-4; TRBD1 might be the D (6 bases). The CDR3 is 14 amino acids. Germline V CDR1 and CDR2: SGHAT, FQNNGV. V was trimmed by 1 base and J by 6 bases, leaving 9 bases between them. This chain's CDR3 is CASSLGTDDEKLFF. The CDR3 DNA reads TGTGCCAGCAGCTTAGGGACAGACGATGAAAAACTGTTTTTT.